The subject of this entry is one T cell receptor beta chain. Antigen: not known. Trimming cost V 5 bases and J 7 bases, with 15 bases left between them. There are 15 residues in the CDR3. Germline CDR1 SEHNR, CDR2 FQNEAQ (reference sequence). Before thyroid surgery, none of the patients had received any treatment. These data belong to a study of metastatic and nonmetastatic thyroid tumors. The overall study: Repertoires from malignant and benign thyroid patients were compared across blood and tumor or nodule tissue. Study-wide results and caveats: Malignant thyroid tumors reportedly exceeded benign nodules significantly in TCR beta diversity, with the difference appearing in blood and tumor.

Original analysis: A papillary thyroid cancer distant-metastasis classifier was built from CDR3 differences across clinicopathological groups. MiXCR reprocessed the PCR reads for TCRdb. The V and J calls were not made by the authors but by TCRdb's processing. The data show 10,000 to 15,000 clones, over 20% seen once. V usage is TRBV7-9 and J usage is TRBJ1-6; no clear D. The source is a female donor with papillary thyroid cancer or a benign thyroid nodule (not recorded which). Some clones in this sample may be carry-over from other donors' samples. The sequenced sample was tumor tissue. Here the CDR3 DNA reads TGTGCCAGCAGCAGATCAACAGCGGAAAATTCACCCCTCCACTTT. It specifies CASSRSTAENSPLHF.